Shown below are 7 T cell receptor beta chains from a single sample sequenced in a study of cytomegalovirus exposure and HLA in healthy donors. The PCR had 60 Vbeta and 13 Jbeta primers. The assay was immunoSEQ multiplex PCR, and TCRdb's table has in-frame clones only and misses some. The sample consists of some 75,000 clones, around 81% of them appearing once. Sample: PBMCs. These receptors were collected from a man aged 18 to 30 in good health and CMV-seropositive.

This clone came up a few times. The CDR3 region has the DNA TGCACCCTCGGGGGGGCTGGCGCAGATACGCAGTATTTT. Its protein product is CTLGGAGADTQYF. The J gene is TRBJ2-3, the V gene TRBV29-1; 8 nucleotides align to TRBD2. The CDR3 totals 13 residues. The germline gives CDR1 SQVTM, CDR2 ANQGSEA.

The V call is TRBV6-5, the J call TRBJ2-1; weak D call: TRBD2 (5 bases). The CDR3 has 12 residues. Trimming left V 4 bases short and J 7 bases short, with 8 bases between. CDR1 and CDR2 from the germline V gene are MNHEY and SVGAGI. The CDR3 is CASSWTGNEQFF. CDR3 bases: TGTGCCAGCAGTTGGACTGGGAATGAGCAGTTCTTC.

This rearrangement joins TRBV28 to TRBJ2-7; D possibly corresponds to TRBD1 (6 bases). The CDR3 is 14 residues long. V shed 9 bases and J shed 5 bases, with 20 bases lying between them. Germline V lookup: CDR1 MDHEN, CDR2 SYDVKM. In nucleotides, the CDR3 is TGTGCCAGTTACGATAACAGGGTGTTTGACGAGCAGTACTTC. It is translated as CASYDNRVFDEQYF.

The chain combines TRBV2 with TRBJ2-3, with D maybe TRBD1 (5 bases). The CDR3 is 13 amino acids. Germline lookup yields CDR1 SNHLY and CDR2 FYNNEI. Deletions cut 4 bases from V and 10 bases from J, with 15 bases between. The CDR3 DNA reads TGTGCCAGCAGTGGGCAGGGTCTTAATCCGCAGTATTTT. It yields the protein CASSGQGLNPQYF.

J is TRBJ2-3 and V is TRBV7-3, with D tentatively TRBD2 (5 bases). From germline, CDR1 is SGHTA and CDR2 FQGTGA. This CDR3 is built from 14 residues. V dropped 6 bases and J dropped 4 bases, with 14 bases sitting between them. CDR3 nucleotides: TGTGCCAGCAGTCCGGGGAATTTCGCAGATACGCAGTATTTT. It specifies CASSPGNFADTQYF.

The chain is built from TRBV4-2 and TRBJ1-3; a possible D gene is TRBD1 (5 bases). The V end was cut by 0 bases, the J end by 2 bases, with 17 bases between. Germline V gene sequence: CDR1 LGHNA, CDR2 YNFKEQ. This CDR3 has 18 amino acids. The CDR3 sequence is CASSQDPAGTPPGNTIYF. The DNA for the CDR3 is TGTGCCAGCAGCCAAGATCCCGCCGGGACTCCACCTGGAAACACCATATATTTT.

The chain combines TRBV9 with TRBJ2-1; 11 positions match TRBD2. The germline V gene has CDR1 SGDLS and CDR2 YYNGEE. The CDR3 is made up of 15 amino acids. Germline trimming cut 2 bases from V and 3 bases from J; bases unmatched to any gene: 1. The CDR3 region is CASSVTSGSYNEQFF. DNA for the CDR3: TGTGCCAGCAGCGTCACTAGCGGGAGCTACAATGAGCAGTTCTTC. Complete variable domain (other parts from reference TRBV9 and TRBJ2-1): DSGVTQTPKHLITATGQRVTLRCSPRSGDLSVYWYQQSLDQGLQFLIQYYNGEERAKGNILERFSAQQFPDLHSELNLSSLELGDSALYFCASSVTSGSYNEQFFGPGTRLTVL.